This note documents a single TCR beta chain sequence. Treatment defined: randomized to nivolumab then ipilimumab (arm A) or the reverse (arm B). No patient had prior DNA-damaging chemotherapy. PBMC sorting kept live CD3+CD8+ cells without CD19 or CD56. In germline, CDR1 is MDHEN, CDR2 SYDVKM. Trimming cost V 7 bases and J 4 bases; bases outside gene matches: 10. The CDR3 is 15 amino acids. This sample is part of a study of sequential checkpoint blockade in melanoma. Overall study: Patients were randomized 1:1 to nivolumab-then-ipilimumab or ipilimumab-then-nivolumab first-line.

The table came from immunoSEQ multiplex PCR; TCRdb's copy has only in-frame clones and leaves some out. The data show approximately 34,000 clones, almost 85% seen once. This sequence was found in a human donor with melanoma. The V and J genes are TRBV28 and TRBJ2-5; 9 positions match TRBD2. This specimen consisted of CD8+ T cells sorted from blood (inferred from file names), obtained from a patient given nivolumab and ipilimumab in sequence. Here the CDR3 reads CASTFSGSHLETQYF. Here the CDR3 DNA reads TGTGCCAGCACCTTTAGCGGGAGTCACTTAGAGACCCAGTACTTC.